Listed here are 10 T cell receptor beta chains from one sample, sequenced in a study of early T cells in non-severe SARS-CoV-2 infection. In TCRdb, the 5' RACE reads were re-called with MiXCR into one record per CDR3 protein. Here the sample spans some 31,000 distinct CDR3 sequences, 5.7% being singletons. Sequenced material: whole blood. Source of these receptors: an adult who was a healthcare worker with PCR-confirmed SARS-CoV-2 infection or an uninfected control (not recorded which).

In this sample, this clonotype turned up many times. V usage is TRBV19 and J usage is TRBJ2-1; D call uncertain. Per germline, CDR1 LNHDA and CDR2 SQIVND (reference sequence). The ends were cut back, 5 bases at V and 4 bases at J, with 12 bases in the middle. The CDR3 has 14 amino acids. CDR3 bases: TGTGCCAGTAGTCCCCCGCCCGTATACAATGAGCAGTTCTTC. Translating gives CASSPPPVYNEQFF.

This clonotype was detected many times. This rearrangement joins TRBV20-1 to TRBJ2-7; TRBD2 agrees at 12 bases. CDR1 and CDR2 from the germline V gene are DFQATT and SNEGSKA (reference sequence). Trimming took 5 bases from V and 1 from J; bases not matched to a gene: 3. The CDR3 runs to 14 residues. CDR3 coding DNA: TGCAGTGCTCGCCTAGCGGGAGGGTCCTACGAGCAGTACTTC. It specifies CSARLAGGSYEQYF.

In this sample, this clonotype turned up many times. The chain uses TRBV9 and TRBJ2-4; D is unclear. This CDR3 contains 14 residues. Germline V lookup: CDR1 SGDLS, CDR2 YYNGEE. V was shortened by 0 bases and J by 9 bases, with 13 bases between the two germline ends. The CDR3 nucleotides read TGTGCCAGCAGCGTAGCCGCCAATGGCGGCATTCAGTACTTC. Protein: CASSVAANGGIQYF. Full variable domain (remainder filled in from reference TRBV9 and TRBJ2-4): DSGVTQTPKHLITATGQRVTLRCSPRSGDLSVYWYQQSLDQGLQFLIQYYNGEERAKGNILERFSAQQFPDLHSELNLSSLELGDSALYFCASSVAANGGIQYFGAGTRLSVL.

The table lists this clonotype with a few counts. The J gene is TRBJ1-2, the V gene TRBV20-1, with D possibly being TRBD1 (6 bases). Germline assignment: CDR1 DFQATT and CDR2 SNEGSKA (reference sequence). CDR3 length: 13 amino acids. The V end was cut by 3 bases, the J end by 1 base, with 9 bases between. CDR3 in DNA: TGCAGTGCTAGCGGACAGATTAACTATGGCTACACCTTC. Amino acids: CSASGQINYGYTF.

This clonotype has a count of ten or more. V is TRBV18 and J is TRBJ2-3, with unresolved D. CDR1 and CDR2 (germline): KGHSH, LQKENI. The CDR3 consists of 13 residues. The germline V and J ends were trimmed by 5 bases and 8 bases, with 14 bases remaining between them. CDR3 amino acids: CASSADSTGTQYF. In DNA form, the CDR3 reads TGTGCCAGCTCAGCCGATAGCACTGGTACGCAGTATTTT.

This clonotype was counted many times. This chain joins TRBV28 and TRBJ1-1, with 8 bases that match TRBD1. V was pared by 4 bases and J by 5 bases, with 3 bases of the junction left unmatched. This CDR3 is built from 13 residues. Germline assignment: CDR1 MDHEN and CDR2 SYDVKM. The CDR3 DNA follows: TGTGCCAGCAGTTCAGGGGGCCGGACTGAAGCTTTCTTT. It yields the protein CASSSGGRTEAFF.

This clonotype was counted many times. The chain carries TRBV15 and TRBJ1-2; D not certain. V was trimmed by 1 base and J by 7 bases, leaving 10 bases between them. The CDR3 contains 13 residues. Germline V gene sequence: CDR1 LNHNV, CDR2 YYDKDF (reference sequence). The CDR3 is CATSRVLGSGYTF. The CDR3 DNA is TGTGCCACCAGCAGAGTCCTAGGGTCTGGCTACACCTTC.

This clonotype was picked up many times. The chain recombines TRBV19 with TRBJ2-2; D may be TRBD1 or TRBD2 (6 bases each). Germline CDR1 is LNHDA and CDR2 is SQIVND (reference sequence). This CDR3 comprises 15 residues. V was pared by 7 bases and J by 4 bases, with 16 bases between. CDR3 sequence reads: CASTTWKGGTGELFF. Written as DNA, the CDR3 is TGTGCCAGTACTACCTGGAAGGGGGGCACCGGGGAGCTGTTTTTT.

This clonotype was seen a handful of times. The chain recombines TRBV6-2 or TRBV6-3 with TRBJ2-1, with D perhaps given as TRBD1 or TRBD2 (5 bases each). The V end was cut by 2 bases, the J end by 8 bases, with 16 bases between. The CDR3 consists of 15 residues. The V gene's germline CDR1 is MNHEY and CDR2 SVGEGT. CDR3 sequence reads: CASSYGDHPADEQFF. The CDR3 DNA follows: TGTGCCAGCAGTTACGGGGACCACCCCGCCGATGAGCAGTTCTTC.

This clonotype was recorded at least ten times. This CDR3 is CASSDVRLAGNTIYF. The CDR3 DNA sequence: TGTGCCAGCAGTGACGTCCGCTTGGCGGGAAACACCATATATTTT. This rearrangement joins TRBV6-6 to TRBJ1-3; D call uncertain. The CDR3 length is 15 residues. The V gene's germline CDR1 is MNHNY and CDR2 SVGAGI (reference sequence). V was clipped by 5 bases and J by 4 bases, with 15 bases between them.